These T cell receptor beta chains were read from a single sample in a study of T cell changes during pregnancy in multiple sclerosis. Assay used: immunoSEQ multiplex PCR; TCRdb lists only in-frame clones, some missing. In the table there are roughly 40,000 clones, about 89% of which are singletons. Source: CD4+ T cells from peripheral blood mononuclear cells, taken in the first trimester of pregnancy. Source of these receptors: a female donor with multiple sclerosis, enrolled in a pregnancy study. Each CDR3 is given with its conserved first and last residue. Fields, in order: D gene, J gene, V gene, clone size, CDR3 protein, CDR3 DNA. D genes are given only for firm matches. Expanded clones are given a class, and other clones once, few, many or no size at all.

- | TRBJ2-7 | TRBV11-2 | - | CASSPLRRGSGQDYEQYF | TGTGCCAGCAGCCCCCTGCGCCGTGGCTCGGGACAAGACTACGAGCAGTACTTC
- | TRBJ1-2 | TRBV10-3 | medium-sized | CAISEGGSDYGYTF | TGTGCCATCAGTGAGGGGGGGTCCGACTATGGCTACACCTTC
- | TRBJ1-4 | TRBV4-2 | - | CASSQSGDEEKLFF | TGTGCCAGCAGCCAGTCGGGGGACGAAGAAAAACTGTTTTTT
TRBD1 | TRBJ2-7 | TRBV7-6 | - | CASSSDQGAYEQYF | TGTGCCAGCAGCTCAGACCAGGGGGCCTACGAGCAGTACTTC
- | TRBJ2-5 | TRBV19 | medium-sized | CASRVPAGETQYF | TGTGCCAGTAGGGTCCCCGCCGGGGAGACCCAGTACTTC
TRBD1 | TRBJ2-3 | TRBV30 | - | CAWTRDSPTDTQYF | TGTGCCTGGACCCGGGACAGCCCCACAGATACGCAGTATTTT
TRBD2 | TRBJ2-1 | TRBV19 | - | CASGTSGSLGEQFF | TGTGCCAGTGGGACTAGCGGGAGTCTAGGTGAGCAGTTCTTC
- | TRBJ1-1 | TRBV5-1 | - | CASSLGTGTGLTEAFF | TGCGCCAGCAGCTTGGGTACCGGGACGGGACTCACTGAAGCTTTCTTT
TRBD2 | TRBJ2-3 | TRBV25-1 | - | CASSEFGAGGPRSDTQYF | TGTGCCAGCAGTGAATTTGGGGCGGGGGGGCCTAGGTCAGATACGCAGTATTTT
- | TRBJ1-5 | TRBV5-6 | - | CASSLSGYDQPQHF | TGTGCCAGCAGCCTGAGCGGGTATGATCAGCCCCAGCATTTT
TRBD2 | TRBJ2-6 | TRBV30 | - | CAWSAGTSGNSGANVLTF | TGTGCCTGGAGCGCCGGGACTAGCGGTAACTCTGGGGCCAACGTCCTGACTTTC
TRBD2 | TRBJ2-4 | TRBV7-2 | once | CASRRGASIQYF | TGTGCCAGCAGGCGGGGGGCCAGCATTCAGTACTTC
TRBD1 | TRBJ1-5 | TRBV28 | - | CASSSPQGAGNQPQHF | TGTGCCAGCAGTTCCCCACAGGGGGCGGGCAATCAGCCCCAGCATTTT
- | TRBJ2-5 | TRBV14 | - | CASSQDRSRGQKETQYF | TGTGCCAGCAGCCAAGATCGAAGCAGGGGACAAAAAGAGACCCAGTACTTC
TRBD2 | TRBJ2-7 | TRBV2 | - | CASSEAGVGGIHEQYF | TGTGCCAGCAGTGAAGCGGGGGTCGGGGGGATCCACGAGCAGTACTTC
- | TRBJ2-3 | TRBV19 | - | CASSRQGSSDTQYF | TGTGCCAGTAGTCGGCAGGGGAGTTCGGATACGCAGTATTTT
- | TRBJ1-2 | TRBV7-9 | - | CASSLGGSGGYTF | TGTGCCAGCAGCCTCGGGGGGTCAGGCGGCTACACCTTC
- | TRBJ2-2 | TRBV5-8 | - | CASSLGGNTGELFF | TGTGCCAGCAGTTTAGGCGGGAACACCGGGGAGCTGTTTTTT
- | TRBJ2-3 | TRBV7-9 | - | CASRRGGEYSTDTQYF | TGTGCCAGCAGGCGGGGCGGGGAATATAGCACAGATACGCAGTATTTT
- | TRBJ1-5 | TRBV4-2 | - | CASSQGGVNQPQHF | TGTGCCAGCAGCCAAGGGGGAGTCAATCAGCCCCAGCATTTT
- | TRBJ2-1 | TRBV28 | - | CASNSHNEQFF | TGTGCCAGCAACTCACACAATGAGCAGTTCTTC
- | TRBJ2-7 | TRBV4-3 | - | CASSQDRRYEQYF | TGCGCCAGCAGTCAAGATAGGAGGTACGAGCAGTACTTC
TRBD1 | TRBJ2-5 | TRBV7-9 | - | CASSSGQGAQTQYF | TGTGCCAGCAGCTCGGGACAGGGTGCACAGACCCAGTACTTC
TRBD1 | TRBJ1-2 | TRBV7-9 | medium-sized | CASPVDRTEYGYTF | TGTGCCAGCCCGGTGGACAGGACAGAGTATGGCTACACCTTC
- | TRBJ1-3 | TRBV7-3 | - | CASSRTASGNTIYF | TGTGCCAGCAGCCGGACAGCCTCTGGAAACACCATATATTTT
- | TRBJ2-4 | TRBV5-1 | - | CASSFDSRQNIQYF | TGCGCCAGCAGCTTCGACAGCCGGCAAAACATTCAGTACTTC
- | TRBJ1-5 | TRBV6-1 | - | CASSSTGGNQPQHF | TGTGCCAGCAGCTCGACAGGCGGCAATCAGCCCCAGCATTTT
TRBD1 | TRBJ1-2 | TRBV7-9 | - | CASTPTHRGGGGNYGYTF | TGTGCCAGCACCCCCACCCATCGTGGAGGGGGCGGTAACTATGGCTACACCTTC
- | TRBJ2-3 | TRBV30 | - | CAWSVGGTGVDTQYF | TGTGCCTGGAGTGTTGGCGGGACTGGGGTGGATACGCAGTATTTT
- | TRBJ2-3 | TRBV10-1 | - | CASDEQGWGTDTQYF | TGCGCCAGCGACGAACAGGGTTGGGGCACAGATACGCAGTATTTT
- | TRBJ2-7 | TRBV29-1 | - | CSAYRDHEQYF | TGCAGCGCCTACAGGGACCACGAGCAGTACTTC
- | TRBJ1-2 | TRBV10-3 | - | CAISVTGAKETSYGYTF | TGTGCCATCAGCGTAACAGGCGCAAAGGAGACGAGCTATGGCTACACCTTC
TRBD2 | TRBJ2-7 | TRBV7-6 | - | CASSSRLAGEQYF | TGTGCCAGCAGCTCTCGACTAGCGGGAGAGCAGTACTTC
- | TRBJ2-7 | TRBV6-5 | - | CASSYRGGYEQYF | TGTGCCAGCAGTTACCGGGGTGGCTACGAGCAGTACTTC
TRBD1 | TRBJ2-3 | TRBV7-9 | - | CASSSTGLVTDTQYF | TGTGCCAGCAGCTCGACAGGGCTCGTCACAGATACGCAGTATTTT